This T cell receptor (beta chain) was sequenced in a study of spatial heterogeneity in lung cancer. Study at large: Compared with alpha-chain sequences, beta-chain sequences were consistently detected in greater numbers. Study-level points and caveats: The appearance of ubiquitous expanded tumor TCRs in blood was greater at resection than follow-up.

Individually, TCR cDNA molecules were each labelled with a unique molecular identifier. TCRdb re-analysed the 5' RACE reads in MiXCR, keeping a single row per CDR3 protein. Of some 40,000 distinct CDR3 sequences in the sample, more than 4.5% were seen once. The CDR3 runs to 12 residues. V was clipped by 3 bases and J by 3 bases, with 6 bases between them. The table lists this clonotype with many counts. The antigen remains undetermined. Specified time point: sample taken at primary tumor resection. The donor population consisted of approximately 79 patients with untreated, early-stage non-small cell lung cancer.

The V call is TRBV12-3 or TRBV12-4, the J call TRBJ2-7; D may be TRBD1 (5 bases). The material sequenced was PBMCs, taken at surgery. The origin of this receptor is a female donor with early-stage non-small cell lung cancer. CDR3 amino acids: CASSLGRYEQYF. The DNA of the CDR3 is TGTGCCAGCAGTTTGGGGCGCTACGAGCAGTACTTC.